These 15 T cell receptor beta chains originate from one sample sequenced in a study of T cell clones after liver transplantation. Clones were sequenced by immunoSEQ multiplex PCR, and TCRdb holds only the in-frame ones, with some missing. This table has 68,000 or so clones, around 92% appearing once. The sequences come from CD4+ T cells from blood, collected about 25 months after liver transplant. The source is a human patient who received a liver transplant. Certain T cells may be donor cells from the graft.

V gene TRBV5-1 combines with J gene TRBJ2-5; D unresolved. V was shortened by 2 bases and J by 2 bases, with 7 bases between the two germline ends. CDR1 SGHRS and CDR2 YFSETQ come from the germline V gene. The CDR3 has 13 amino acids. Here the CDR3 reads CASSFPQQETQYF. The CDR3 DNA reads as TGCGCCAGCAGCTTCCCCCAGCAAGAGACCCAGTACTTC. Combining the CDR3 with reference TRBV5-1 and TRBJ2-5 gives the whole variable domain KAGVTQTPRYLIKTRGQQVTLSCSPISGHRSVSWYQQTPGQGLQFLFEYFSETQRNKGNFPGRFSGRQFSNSRSEMNVSTLELGDSALYLCASSFPQQETQYFGPGTRLLVL.

In this sample, this clone turned up once. V is TRBV29-1 and J is TRBJ1-1; TRBD1 matches 9 bases. The CDR3 sequence is 15 residues long. The germline CDR1 and CDR2 sequences are SQVTM and ANQGSEA. The ends lost 7 bases at V and 1 base at J; junction bases unmatched: 10. The CDR3: CSAGDREKGNTEAFF. Written as DNA, the CDR3 is TGCAGCGCTGGGGACAGGGAGAAAGGGAACACTGAAGCTTTCTTT.

The rearrangement uses TRBV15 and TRBJ2-3; 8 bases agree with TRBD2. Germline trimming cut 11 bases from V and 3 bases from J; bases unmatched to any gene: 7. CDR1 is LNHNV and CDR2 is YYDKDF in the germline V gene (reference sequence). This CDR3 is 13 amino acids long. The CDR3 is CAAGTGGTDTQYF. The CDR3 coding sequence is TGTGCCGCGGGGACGGGAGGGACAGATACGCAGTATTTT.

The genes are TRBV4-2 and TRBJ2-1, with TRBD2 identical over 12 bases. V lost 4 bases and J lost 7; bases outside the gene matches: 8. Germline V lookup: CDR1 LGHNA, CDR2 YNFKEQ. CDR3 size: 16 residues. CDR3 nucleotides: TGTGCCAGCAGCCCGCGGACTAGCGGGATAGGGAATGAGCAGTTCTTC. Translated: CASSPRTSGIGNEQFF.

This clone appeared a single time. The rearrangement links TRBV6-1 to TRBJ1-5; weak D call: TRBD1 (5 bases). The CDR3 contains 16 residues. V lost 3 bases and J 6 bases, leaving 18 bases between the germline ends. The V gene's germline CDR1 is MNHNS and CDR2 SASEGT. CDR3 nucleotides: TGTGCCAGCAGTGATCGATGGAGGGGAGAGGCTCAGCCCCAGCATTTT. As protein: CASSDRWRGEAQPQHF.

The chain has TRBV5-8 and TRBJ1-4, with 7 bases that match TRBD1. Germline values: CDR1 SGHTS, CDR2 YDEGEE. The V and J ends lost 4 bases and 3 bases, in that order; junction bases with no gene match: 6. The CDR3 totals 15 residues. The CDR3: CASSLTGVPNEKLFF. The CDR3 nucleotides are TGTGCCAGCAGCCTTACAGGGGTCCCTAATGAAAAACTGTTTTTT.

This sequence joins TRBV27 and TRBJ2-1; 9 nucleotides match TRBD2. CDR3 length equals 15 residues. CDR1 MNHEY and CDR2 SMNVEV come from the germline V gene (reference sequence). Trimming removed 4 bases from V and 6 bases from J; junction bases left unmatched: 7. The CDR3 sequence is CASSSPGLAINEQFF. The CDR3 region has the DNA TGTGCCAGCAGTTCACCGGGACTAGCTATCAATGAGCAGTTCTTC.

A single count supports this clone. The rearrangement uses TRBV19 and TRBJ1-2, with D hard to call. CDR1 and CDR2 (germline): LNHDA, SQIVND (reference sequence). This CDR3 comprises 12 residues. The V and J ends lost 1 base and 8 bases respectively, with 8 bases between them. The CDR3 DNA reads as TGTGCCAGTAGTATAGCGGGAGGCGGCTACACCTTC. Protein: CASSIAGGGYTF. Using reference TRBV19 and TRBJ1-2 for the parts outside the CDR3, the full variable domain is DGGITQSPKYLFRKEGQNVTLSCEQNLNHDAMYWYRQDPGQGLRLIYYSQIVNDFQKGDIAEGYSVSREKKESFPLTVTSAQKNPTAFYLCASSIAGGGYTFGSGTRLTVV.

This chain uses TRBV6-5 with TRBJ1-1, with D unresolved. The CDR3 has 13 residues. The V end was cut by 7 bases, the J end by 1 base, with 10 bases between. Germline V gene sequence: CDR1 MNHEY, CDR2 SVGAGI. In nucleotides, the CDR3 is TGTGCCAGCAAGTCGGGCGAGAACACTGAAGCTTTCTTT. This gives the protein CASKSGENTEAFF.

This sequence joins TRBV5-1 and TRBJ2-1, with unresolved D. Deletions cut 9 bases from V and 0 bases from J, with 19 bases between. Germline V lookup: CDR1 SGHRS, CDR2 YFSETQ. The CDR3 covers 16 residues. DNA for the CDR3: TGCGCCACTTCGCTAACGACCGTAAGCTCCTACAATGAGCAGTTCTTC. Translated: CATSLTTVSSYNEQFF.

This clone was detected once. The chain combines TRBV5-4 with TRBJ2-5; weak D call: TRBD2 (6 bases). The germline CDR1 and CDR2 sequences are SGHNT and YYREEE (reference sequence). Trimming removed 4 bases at V and 2 bases at J, with 15 bases between. This CDR3 comprises 15 residues. The CDR3 nucleotides are TGTGCCAGCAGCGGGGGGTCTCGGGGTCAAGAGACCCAGTACTTC. Translated, it gives CASSGGSRGQETQYF. The full variable domain, rest sourced from reference TRBV5-4 and TRBJ2-5, is ETGVTQSPTHLIKTRGQQVTLRCSSQSGHNTVSWYQQALGQGPQFIFQYYREEENGRGNFPPRFSGLQFPNYSSELNVNALELDDSALYLCASSGGSRGQETQYFGPGTRLLVL.

CDR3 residues: CASSLGPERRGGELFF. CDR3 DNA sequence: TGTGCCAGCAGCTTAGGACCAGAGAGAAGGGGCGGGGAGCTGTTTTTT. The J gene is TRBJ2-2, the V gene TRBV11-1; D might be TRBD1 (5 bases). Trimming took 1 base from V and 7 from J, leaving 16 bases between them. This CDR3 comprises 16 residues. Germline loops: CDR1 SGHAT, CDR2 FQDESV (reference sequence).

The chain joins TRBV4-1 to TRBJ2-2, with a tentative D call TRBD2 (6 bases). Germline CDR1 MGHRA, CDR2 YSYEKL. The germline V and J ends were trimmed by 0 bases and 5 bases, with 13 bases remaining between them. This CDR3 is 16 amino acids long. The CDR3 region has the DNA TGCGCCAGCAGCCAAGATCGCAGTGGGAGGACCGGGGAGCTGTTTTTT. It codes for CASSQDRSGRTGELFF.

J is TRBJ2-2 and V is TRBV4-3; D may be TRBD2 (6 bases). This CDR3 is 18 amino acids long. Germline V gene lookup returns CDR1 LGHNA and CDR2 YSLEER. Trimming removed 3 bases at V and 1 base at J, with 18 bases between. The CDR3: CASSHPEIAVRNTGELFF. CDR3 coding DNA: TGCGCCAGCAGCCACCCAGAGATAGCGGTACGGAACACCGGGGAGCTGTTTTTT.

The chain is built from TRBV6-6 and TRBJ1-1; D perhaps matches TRBD1 (6 bases). Looked up from germline, CDR1 is MNHNY and CDR2 is SVGAGI (reference sequence). The CDR3 is 15 residues long. Trimming stripped 2 bases from V and 1 base from J, with 11 bases between. The CDR3 nucleotides are TGTGCCAGCAGTTACCCGGACAGTAGGAACACTGAAGCTTTCTTT. This translates into CASSYPDSRNTEAFF.